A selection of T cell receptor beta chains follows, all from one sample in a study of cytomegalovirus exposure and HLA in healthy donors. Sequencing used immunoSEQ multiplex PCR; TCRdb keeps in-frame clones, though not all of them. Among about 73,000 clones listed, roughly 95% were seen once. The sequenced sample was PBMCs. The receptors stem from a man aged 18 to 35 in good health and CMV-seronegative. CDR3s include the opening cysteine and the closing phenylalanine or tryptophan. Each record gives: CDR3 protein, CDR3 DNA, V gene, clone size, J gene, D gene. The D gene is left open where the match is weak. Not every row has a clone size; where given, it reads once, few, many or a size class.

CDR3: CASSLGRTFTSTDTQYF
DNA: TGTGCCAGCAGCTTAGGAAGGACATTCACTAGCACAGATACGCAGTATTTT
V: TRBV11-2
size: .
J: TRBJ2-3
D: .

CDR3: CASSIIGRGGEDRLYGYTF
DNA: TGTGCCAGTAGTATTATCGGTCGAGGGGGAGAGGACAGACTATATGGCTACACCTTC
V: TRBV19
size: .
J: TRBJ1-2
D: .

CDR3: CASSPRGTEPYGYTF
DNA: TGTGCCAGCAGCCCCCGGGGGACAGAACCTTATGGCTACACCTTC
V: TRBV28
size: .
J: TRBJ1-2
D: TRBD1

CDR3: CASRGVLAATNEKLFF
DNA: TGTGCCAGCAGGGGAGTTTTGGCAGCAACTAATGAAAAACTGTTTTTT
V: TRBV28
size: .
J: TRBJ1-4
D: .

CDR3: CASSQGAEAFF
DNA: TGTGCCAGCTCGCAAGGGGCTGAAGCTTTCTTT
V: TRBV18
size: .
J: TRBJ1-1
D: .

CDR3: CASSPSGLVHEQYF
DNA: TGTGCCAGCAGTCCATCGGGACTAGTCCACGAGCAGTACTTC
V: TRBV27
size: once
J: TRBJ2-7
D: TRBD2

CDR3: CASSVGGEGRSPLHF
DNA: TGTGCCAGCAGCGTAGGGGGAGAGGGAAGGTCACCCCTCCACTTT
V: TRBV9
size: .
J: TRBJ1-6
D: .

CDR3: CASSLGGRNEQFF
DNA: TGTGCCAGCAGCTTAGGAGGCCGCAATGAGCAGTTCTTC
V: TRBV7-8
size: .
J: TRBJ2-1
D: .

CDR3: CASSPGGFTGTNTGELFF
DNA: TGTGCCAGCAGCCCCGGGGGGTTTACGGGGACGAACACCGGGGAGCTGTTTTTT
V: TRBV7-9
size: .
J: TRBJ2-2
D: TRBD2

CDR3: CASSETGEQYF
DNA: TGTGCCAGCAGTGAAACGGGAGAGCAGTACTTC
V: TRBV25-1
size: .
J: TRBJ2-7
D: .

CDR3: CASSLVLAGRTDTQYF
DNA: TGTGCCAGCAGCTTAGTCCTAGCGGGGCGCACAGATACGCAGTATTTT
V: TRBV7-3
size: .
J: TRBJ2-3
D: TRBD2

CDR3: CASRETGRGYTF
DNA: TGTGCCAGCAGGGAAACAGGACGCGGCTACACCTTC
V: TRBV6-5
size: .
J: TRBJ1-2
D: .

CDR3: CASSFRGVNQPQHF
DNA: TGTGCCAGCAGTTTCAGGGGCGTCAATCAGCCCCAGCATTTT
V: TRBV14
size: once
J: TRBJ1-5
D: .

CDR3: CAWSESQGQPQHF
DNA: TGTGCCTGGAGTGAATCACAGGGACAGCCCCAGCATTTT
V: TRBV30
size: .
J: TRBJ1-5
D: .

CDR3: CASSLLLKGEQYF
DNA: TGTGCCAGCAGCTTGTTATTGAAGGGGGAGCAGTACTTC
V: TRBV7-2
size: .
J: TRBJ2-7
D: .

CDR3: CASSLGATPASGNTIYF
DNA: TGTGCCAGCAGCTTAGGCGCCACCCCCGCATCTGGAAACACCATATATTTT
V: TRBV7-6
size: .
J: TRBJ1-3
D: .

CDR3: CASSLDRTGELFF
DNA: TGTGCCAGCAGCTTAGACAGAACCGGGGAGCTGTTTTTT
V: TRBV11-2
size: .
J: TRBJ2-2
D: .

CDR3: CASSLARGSEQFF
DNA: TGTGCCAGCAGCTTAGCGCGGGGATCTGAGCAGTTCTTC
V: TRBV7-9
size: .
J: TRBJ2-1
D: .

CDR3: CASSLEVGPTEAFF
DNA: TGCGCCAGCAGCTTGGAGGTGGGCCCCACTGAAGCTTTCTTT
V: TRBV5-1
size: .
J: TRBJ1-1
D: .

CDR3: CASSGTANTGELFF
DNA: TGTGCCAGCAGTGGGACAGCGAACACCGGGGAGCTGTTTTTT
V: TRBV2
size: .
J: TRBJ2-2
D: .

CDR3: CASSFLDSPGELFF
DNA: TGTGCCAGCAGCTTCTTGGACTCCCCCGGGGAGCTGTTTTTT
V: TRBV7-9
size: .
J: TRBJ2-2
D: .

CDR3: CASSVGTSMNTGELFF
DNA: TGCGCCAGCAGCGTCGGGACTTCCATGAACACCGGGGAGCTGTTTTTT
V: TRBV5-1
size: .
J: TRBJ2-2
D: .

CDR3: CASTNRGGMSSYEQYF
DNA: TGTGCCAGTACTAATCGCGGGGGGATGAGCTCCTACGAGCAGTACTTC
V: TRBV27
size: .
J: TRBJ2-7
D: TRBD2

CDR3: CASSGDRGFEAFF
DNA: TGTGCCAGCAGTGGGGACAGGGGGTTTGAAGCTTTCTTT
V: TRBV2
size: .
J: TRBJ1-1
D: TRBD1